This T cell receptor beta chain was documented in a study of shared clonotypes between healthy human individuals. Findings and caveats of the study: Several donors shared approximately 5% of their naive CD4 clonotypes. What naive subsets generally showed was a larger estimated richness than memory subsets showed.

Across several immunoSEQ plates, the genomic DNA of each subset was split evenly. Sequencing used immunoSEQ multiplex PCR; TCRdb keeps in-frame clones, though not all of them. Among some 1,600,000 clones listed, about 98% were seen once. Comment on this clone: Antigen: not known.

V was pared by 4 bases and J by 5 bases, with 18 bases between. The length of the CDR3 is 15 residues. Per germline, CDR1 SGHNT and CDR2 YYREEE (reference sequence). J is TRBJ1-1 and V is TRBV5-4; D gene uncertain. Input material: naive CD4+ T cells sorted from blood. Subset defined: CD45RA+ positively selected. The receptor comes from a man aged 25 to 40 in good health. The CDR3 loop is CASSGRQGAGTEAFF. The CDR3 DNA reads as TGTGCCAGCAGCGGCCGTCAAGGCGCGGGGACTGAAGCTTTCTTT.